The clone carrying this TCR beta chain was recorded only once. Germline V gives CDR1 SNHLY, CDR2 FYNNEI. CDR3 length equals 13 residues. V shed 7 bases and J 1 base; nucleotides not matched to a gene: 4. Under the authors' procedure: Nucleated cell number was recorded as an estimate derived from reference gene primer amplification. Using immunoSEQ multiplex PCR, the repertoire was profiled, and TCRdb retains in-frame clones only, with some absent. V and J calls and clone size are copied from that table; D and trimming were computed from the DNA. The data contain roughly 80,000 clones, approximately 88% of them seen just once; the ten biggest clones take up 6% to 7.5%. The data stem from a study of blood T cell repertoires in COVID-19. Study-wide background: Samples came from the United States, Italy and Spain, spanning acute and convalescent COVID-19.

V usage is TRBV2 and J usage is TRBJ2-7; 7 bases fit TRBD2. Source material: peripheral blood. This TCR derives from a woman aged 80 or older with acute or convalescent COVID-19. CDR3 bases: TGTGCCAGCACAGCGGGACCTTCCTACGAGCAGTACTTC. It translates to CASTAGPSYEQYF.